The source of this T cell receptor (beta chain) is a study of cytomegalovirus exposure and HLA in healthy donors. Study observations and caveats: Altogether, some 170 TCR beta chains were recorded as cytomegalovirus-associated.

V shed 8 bases and J shed 4 bases, with 17 bases lying between them. The germline V gene encodes CDR1 MNHEY and CDR2 SVGAGI. CDR3 length equals 14 residues. The PCR contained 60 Vbeta and 13 Jbeta primers. Sequenced by immunoSEQ multiplex PCR; TCRdb stores in-frame clones only, minus some. Of around 150,000 clones in the sample, 80% are singletons; the top ten hold 9.7%. To note about this clone: As yet, its antigen is unknown.

J is TRBJ1-1 and V is TRBV6-5; TRBD1 might be the D (6 bases). The sample was PBMCs. The source of this sequence is a young man in good health and CMV-seropositive. Here the CDR3 reads CASSEGAGATEAFF. The CDR3, as DNA: TGTGCCAGCTCTGAAGGGGCGGGGGCCACTGAAGCTTTCTTT.